This T cell receptor beta chain was captured in a study of T-cell reconstitution after alpha-beta-depleted transplantation in children. The CDR3 runs to 14 residues. Trimming shortened V by 2 bases and J by 6 bases, and 14 bases separated the two germline ends. In germline, CDR1 is LGHDT, CDR2 YNNKEL (reference sequence). The authors prepared the TCRbeta library with unique molecular identifiers. TCRdb re-derived calls from the PCR reads in MiXCR, one entry per CDR3 protein. This table holds 450,000 to 600,000 distinct CDR3 sequences, around 20% found once. The material was PBMCs from the stem cell graft donor, obtained from the stem cell graft. The rearrangement joins TRBV3-1 to TRBJ2-7; maybe TRBD2 (6 bases). The sequence came from a human donor who donated a stem cell graft to a child with acute lymphoblastic leukemia. As DNA, the CDR3 is TGTGCCAGCAGCCAACGGAGGGCCGTTACCGAGCAGTACTTC. It is translated as CASSQRRAVTEQYF.